This passage covers 4 T cell receptor beta chains from one sample sequenced in a study of response to subunit inactivated influenza vaccine. Via MiXCR, TCRdb re-called the RT-PCR reads, giving one row per CDR3 protein. The table records 500,000 to 600,000 distinct CDR3 sequences, 16% of them present only once. The sequences come from CD4+ T cells sorted from PBMCs, collected less than 30 months after vaccination. The source is a man between 50 and 69 years old who received an inactivated influenza vaccine.

The chain couples TRBV6-1 to TRBJ2-1; TRBD1 aligns across 11 bases. This CDR3 region has 13 residues. CDR1 is MNHNS, CDR2 SASEGT, per germline. V dropped 8 bases and J dropped 5; count of bases not matched to a gene: 2. CDR3: CASRDRGDNEQFF. In DNA, the CDR3 is TGTGCCAGCCGGGACAGGGGGGACAATGAGCAGTTCTTC.

This clonotype occurred once. The chain recombines TRBV29-1 with TRBJ1-4; D ambiguous. Germline V gene lookup returns CDR1 SQVTM and CDR2 ANQGSEA. This CDR3 has 11 amino acids. Trimming left V 1 base short and J 7 bases short, with 4 bases between. The CDR3 DNA follows: TGCAGCGTTGAAGCTACTGAAAAACTGTTTTTT. It translates to CSVEATEKLFF.

The V call is TRBV7-2, the J call TRBJ2-2; D is uncertain. The CDR3 runs 14 residues. Trimming removed 5 bases at V and 4 bases at J, with 11 bases between. Germline loops: CDR1 SGHTA, CDR2 FQGNSA. This CDR3 is CASSARLITGELFF. CDR3 in DNA: TGTGCCAGCAGCGCCCGCCTAATCACCGGGGAGCTGTTTTTT. The variable domain in full, completed from reference TRBV7-2 and TRBJ2-2, reads GAGVSQSPSNKVTEKGKDVELRCDPISGHTALYWYRQSLGQGLEFLIYFQGNSAPDKSGLPSDRFSAERTGGSVSTLTIQRTQQEDSAVYLCASSARLITGELFFGEGSRLTVL.

This clonotype has at least ten counts. J is TRBJ2-1 and V is TRBV9; 12 nucleotides agree with TRBD2. The trim removed 4 bases at V and 4 bases at J, leaving 18 bases unmatched. Germline V gives CDR1 SGDLS, CDR2 YYNGEE. This CDR3 region has 20 residues. CDR3 region: CASSIGPGLAGREGYNEQFF. In DNA form, the CDR3 reads TGTGCCAGCAGCATAGGACCGGGACTAGCGGGTAGGGAGGGGTACAATGAGCAGTTCTTC.